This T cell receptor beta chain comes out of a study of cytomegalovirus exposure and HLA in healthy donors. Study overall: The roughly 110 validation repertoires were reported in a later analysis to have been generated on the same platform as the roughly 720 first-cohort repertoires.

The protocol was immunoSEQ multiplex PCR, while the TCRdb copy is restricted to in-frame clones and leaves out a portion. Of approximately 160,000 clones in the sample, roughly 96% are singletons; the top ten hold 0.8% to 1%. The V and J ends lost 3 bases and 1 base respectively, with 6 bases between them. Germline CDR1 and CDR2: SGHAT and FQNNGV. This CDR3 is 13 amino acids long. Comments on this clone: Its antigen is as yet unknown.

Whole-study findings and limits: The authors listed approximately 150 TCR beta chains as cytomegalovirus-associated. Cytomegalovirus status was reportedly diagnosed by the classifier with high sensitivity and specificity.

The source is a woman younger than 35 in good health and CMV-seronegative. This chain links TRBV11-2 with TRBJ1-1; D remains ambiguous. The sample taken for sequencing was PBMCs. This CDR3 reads CASSFNGNTEAFF. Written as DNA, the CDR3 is TGTGCCAGCAGCTTCAACGGGAACACTGAAGCTTTCTTT.